Reported below is one T cell receptor beta chain. What it binds is unknown. V gave up 0 bases and J gave up 8 bases, with 22 bases separating them. Germline V gene lookup returns CDR1 MNHEY and CDR2 SMNVEV (reference sequence). The CDR3 spans 17 residues. These data belong to a study of cytomegalovirus exposure and HLA in healthy donors. Overall study findings and caveats: An assumption of roughly uniform sequencing depth across donors underlay the presence/absence analyses. In a later analysis, TCR association rates varied by HLA locus: DRB1 most, HLA-C fewest. Analysis was performed later, and it showed HLA-associated TCR beta chains to be more clonally expanded than equally common others.

Vbeta (60) and Jbeta (13) primers were used in the PCR. Sequenced by immunoSEQ multiplex PCR; TCRdb stores in-frame clones only, minus some. The sample has 150,000 to 200,000 clones; around 78% are singletons. The genes are TRBV27 and TRBJ1-2, with TRBD1 as a possible D gene (6 bases). Sequenced input: PBMCs. This receptor was identified in a middle-aged woman in good health and CMV-seronegative. The CDR3 loop is CASSLSFAGEGLLGYTF. CDR3 DNA: TGTGCCAGCAGTTTATCCTTTGCAGGGGAGGGTTTATTAGGCTACACCTTC.